A single sample gave rise to the 30 T cell receptor beta chains below, sequenced in a study of cytomegalovirus exposure and HLA in healthy donors. The repertoire was sequenced with immunoSEQ multiplex PCR; TCRdb's copy has only in-frame clones and lacks some. Of approximately 57,000 clones listed, approximately 95% are singletons. Input material: PBMCs. The origin of the receptors is a woman under 30 in good health and CMV-seronegative.

V usage is TRBV29-1 and J usage is TRBJ2-1; D is possibly TRBD1 (5 bases). With 4 bases removed from V and 4 bases from J, the gap between germline ends came to 5 bases. Per germline, CDR1 SQVTM and CDR2 ANQGSEA. The CDR3 consists of 11 residues. The CDR3 loop reads CSVGTYNEQFF. DNA of the CDR3: TGCAGCGTTGGGACATACAATGAGCAGTTCTTC.

This chain connects TRBV5-1 to TRBJ2-1; 9 nucleotides align to TRBD1. The CDR3 sequence is 15 residues long. Trimming cost V 5 bases and J 9 bases; bases outside gene matches: 12. CDR1 and CDR2 (germline): SGHRS, YFSETQ. CDR3 sequence (DNA): TGCGCCAGCAGGAGACCGGGACAGGGAACGGGTGAGCAGTTCTTC. It specifies CASRRPGQGTGEQFF.

The gene calls are TRBV9 and TRBJ2-2, with D unresolved. Deletions cut 0 bases from V and 5 bases from J, with 11 bases between. The CDR3 is 15 amino acids. Germline V CDR1 and CDR2: SGDLS, YYNGEE. For the CDR3, the DNA is TGTGCCAGCAGCGTAGAGTTGGGCCGTACCGGGGAGCTGTTTTTT. This sequence encodes CASSVELGRTGELFF. Looking up the rest from reference TRBV9 and TRBJ2-2 gives the full variable domain: DSGVTQTPKHLITATGQRVTLRCSPRSGDLSVYWYQQSLDQGLQFLIQYYNGEERAKGNILERFSAQQFPDLHSELNLSSLELGDSALYFCASSVELGRTGELFFGEGSRLTVL.

The chain links TRBV9 to TRBJ1-5; D may be TRBD1 (6 bases). Germline lookup yields CDR1 SGDLS and CDR2 YYNGEE. The CDR3 contains 15 residues. V was pared by 2 bases and J by 0 bases, with 9 bases between. The CDR3 DNA reads as TGTGCCAGCAGCGTCGGACAGAATAGCAATCAGCCCCAGCATTTT. It yields the protein CASSVGQNSNQPQHF.

J is TRBJ2-4 and V is TRBV18; 8 bases map to TRBD1. The CDR3 totals 15 residues. Per germline, CDR1 KGHSH and CDR2 LQKENI. Losses at the gene ends were 0 bases for V and 4 bases for J; bases not matched to a gene: 2. CDR3 in amino acids: CASSPPGQGKNIQYF. Written as DNA, the CDR3 is TGTGCCAGCTCACCACCAGGACAGGGAAAAAACATTCAGTACTTC.

The rearrangement uses TRBV5-4 and TRBJ1-2; 7 nucleotides line up with TRBD1. V gave up 4 bases and J gave up 2 bases; unmatched junction bases: 5. Looked up from germline, CDR1 is SGHNT and CDR2 is YYREEE (reference sequence). CDR3 length: 14 amino acids. Written as DNA, the CDR3 is TGTGCCAGCAGCCCGATGACAGGGAACTATGGCTACACCTTC. Its protein product is CASSPMTGNYGYTF.

The CDR3 reads CASSMIETATDTQYF. The DNA for the CDR3 is TGTGCCAGTAGTATGATAGAAACCGCCACAGATACGCAGTATTTT. The chain has TRBV19 and TRBJ2-3; D remains ambiguous. V was clipped by 3 bases and J by 2 bases, with 12 bases between them. This CDR3 has 15 amino acids. CDR1 LNHDA and CDR2 SQIVND come from the germline V gene (reference sequence).

The count of this clone is one. This sequence joins TRBV28 and TRBJ1-2; perhaps TRBD1 as D (5 bases). Germline V gene lookup returns CDR1 MDHEN and CDR2 SYDVKM. This CDR3 spans 13 amino acids. V was shortened by 6 bases and J by 7 bases, with 15 bases between the two germline ends. The CDR3 reads CASRGGVWSGYTF. In nucleotides, the CDR3 is TGTGCCAGCAGGGGGGGGGTTTGGTCTGGCTACACCTTC.

In its sample, this clone was seen once. The genes are TRBV5-1 and TRBJ1-1, with 8 bases aligning to TRBD1. Germline V CDR1 and CDR2: SGHRS, YFSETQ. The CDR3 sequence is 16 residues long. V dropped 1 base and J dropped 0; count of bases not matched to a gene: 5. In DNA form, the CDR3 reads TGCGCCAGCAGCTTGCAGGGGGCTGGCATGAACACTGAAGCTTTCTTT. Its translation is CASSLQGAGMNTEAFF.

The chain combines TRBV6-5 with TRBJ2-7, with a tentative D call TRBD1 (6 bases). Germline CDR1 MNHEY, CDR2 SVGAGI. Trimming took 5 bases from V and 3 from J, leaving 11 bases between them. The CDR3 is 13 amino acids. In DNA, the CDR3 is TGTGCCAGCAGTGGGACATTCGTCTACGAGCAGTACGTC. Amino acids: CASSGTFVYEQYV.

This clone was found once. The chain combines TRBV7-9 with TRBJ1-1; D is undetermined. Trimming removed 1 base from V and 7 bases from J, with 13 bases in between. The CDR3 loop spans 14 amino acids. Germline CDR1 and CDR2: SEHNR and FQNEAQ (reference sequence). This chain's CDR3 is CASSLGAGWDEAFF. In nucleotides, the CDR3 is TGTGCCAGCAGCTTAGGGGCGGGGTGGGATGAAGCTTTCTTT.

The V call is TRBV7-2, the J call TRBJ1-1; D is possibly TRBD1 (6 bases). The V and J ends lost 7 bases and 0 bases respectively, with 18 bases between them. The CDR3 has 16 amino acids. Germline CDR1 is SGHTA and CDR2 is FQGNSA. CDR3 residues: CASNNPTGVLNTEAFF. CDR3 DNA sequence: TGTGCCAGCAACAACCCGACAGGAGTTTTGAACACTGAAGCTTTCTTT. Drawing the rest from reference TRBV7-2 and TRBJ1-1, the complete variable domain is GAGVSQSPSNKVTEKGKDVELRCDPISGHTALYWYRQSLGQGLEFLIYFQGNSAPDKSGLPSDRFSAERTGGSVSTLTIQRTQQEDSAVYLCASNNPTGVLNTEAFFGQGTRLTVV.

The rearrangement joins TRBV7-2 to TRBJ2-7; 12 bases map to TRBD2. The junction had 3 bases not matched to a gene; V was cut back by 5 bases and J by 4 bases. The CDR3 consists of 14 residues. Germline CDR1 reads SGHTA; CDR2 reads FQGNSA. This chain's CDR3 is CASSAGLAGYEQYF. In DNA, the CDR3 is TGTGCCAGCAGCGCCGGACTAGCGGGGTACGAGCAGTACTTC.

This clone was seen a single time. The chain is built from TRBV6-5 and TRBJ1-2, with D possibly being TRBD1 (6 bases). The CDR3 loop spans 11 amino acids. Germline loops: CDR1 MNHEY, CDR2 SVGAGI. The V end lost 6 bases, the J end lost 8 bases, and 10 bases lay between the germline ends. CDR3 nucleotides: TGTGCCAGCAGGCAAACAGGGGGCTACACCTTC. Amino acid sequence: CASRQTGGYTF.

This sequence joins TRBV6-6 and TRBJ2-2; maybe TRBD1 (6 bases). CDR1 MNHNY and CDR2 SVGAGI come from the germline V gene (reference sequence). V was cut by 2 bases and J by 7 bases, with 14 bases left in between. CDR3 length: 15 residues. DNA of the CDR3: TGTGCCAGCAGTTACGGTCTGGGGGCGGACGGGGAGCTGTTTTTT. As protein: CASSYGLGADGELFF.

The chain couples TRBV5-1 to TRBJ1-1, with D possibly matching TRBD1 (6 bases). The CDR3 runs to 18 residues. Trimming left V 0 bases short and J 6 bases short, with 24 bases between. Germline CDR1 reads SGHRS; CDR2 reads YFSETQ. The CDR3 nucleotides are TGCGCCAGCAGCTTGGCTATGGGTCCAATAGGGGGAACCGCTGAAGCTTTCTTT. Translation: CASSLAMGPIGGTAEAFF.

The chain is built from TRBV13 and TRBJ2-1; a possible D gene is TRBD2 (6 bases). The germline V and J ends were trimmed by 4 bases and 10 bases, with 17 bases remaining between them. The germline V gene encodes CDR1 PRHDT and CDR2 FYEKMQ (reference sequence). The CDR3 totals 14 residues. The CDR3 here is CASSSNDWAGEQFF. CDR3 coding DNA: TGTGCCAGCAGCTCAAATGACTGGGCGGGGGAGCAGTTCTTC.

The chain couples TRBV19 to TRBJ1-5; D gene ambiguous. The CDR3 has 14 amino acids. Germline V gives CDR1 LNHDA, CDR2 SQIVND (reference sequence). The V end was cut by 7 bases, the J end by 3 bases, with 13 bases between. The CDR3 bases are TGTGCCAGTATAGATCGTTTTTCCAATCAGCCCCAGCATTTT. Its translation: CASIDRFSNQPQHF.

The rearrangement joins TRBV12-5 to TRBJ2-1; a possible D gene is TRBD2 (5 bases). V was clipped by 6 bases and J by 8 bases, with 20 bases between them. Germline V gives CDR1 LGHNT, CDR2 FRNRAP. This CDR3 has 15 amino acids. This CDR3 is CASGEGLVGGHEQFF. The CDR3, as DNA: TGTGCTAGTGGAGAGGGTCTCGTGGGCGGTCATGAGCAGTTCTTC.

The chain carries TRBV5-8 and TRBJ1-1; 7 bases match TRBD1. This CDR3 contains 13 residues. The germline gives CDR1 SGHTS, CDR2 YDEGEE. V dropped 7 bases and J dropped 0; count of bases not matched to a gene: 3. CDR3 loop: CASRDRLNTEAFF. CDR3 DNA: TGTGCCAGCCGGGACAGACTGAACACTGAAGCTTTCTTT. The variable domain in full, with the rest retrieved from reference TRBV5-8 and TRBJ1-1, is EAGVTQSPTHLIKTRGQQATLRCSPISGHTSVYWYQQALGLGLQFLLWYDEGEERNRGNFPPRFSGRQFPNYSSELNVNALELEDSALYLCASRDRLNTEAFFGQGTRLTVV.

This chain connects TRBV27 to TRBJ2-2, with 9 positions matching TRBD1. The CDR3 is made up of 15 amino acids. J lost 4 bases, V lost 6 bases, and 6 bases had no gene match. CDR1 and CDR2 from the germline V gene are MNHEY and SMNVEV (reference sequence). CDR3 DNA: TGTGCCAGCAGGAAACAGGGGGCAAGCACCGGGGAGCTGTTTTTT. Translating it yields CASRKQGASTGELFF.

This clone came up a few times. This chain joins TRBV5-6 and TRBJ2-7; 11 nucleotides agree with TRBD2. V trimming: 4 bases; J trimming: 3 bases; junction bases outside the gene matches: 6. The V gene's germline CDR1 is SGHDT and CDR2 YYEEEE. The CDR3 length is 15 residues. The DNA for the CDR3 is TGTGCCAGCAGCCCCCTTAGCGGGAGGGACTACGAGCAGTACGTC. Translated: CASSPLSGRDYEQYV.

This rearrangement joins TRBV5-1 to TRBJ2-7; 10 bases match TRBD1. CDR1 and CDR2 (germline): SGHRS, YFSETQ. V was pared by 3 bases and J by 8 bases, with 5 bases of the junction left unmatched. CDR3 length equals 13 residues. The CDR3 here is CASSSGQGDKQYF. The CDR3, as DNA: TGCGCCAGCAGCTCTGGACAGGGGGACAAGCAGTACTTC.

The chain carries TRBV9 and TRBJ2-1; 12 nucleotides line up with TRBD2. There are 16 residues in the CDR3. V lost 3 bases and J lost 3; bases outside the gene matches: 4. Per germline, CDR1 SGDLS and CDR2 YYNGEE. CDR3 residues: CASSAGTSGRYNEQFF. In DNA, the CDR3 is TGTGCCAGCAGCGCTGGGACTAGCGGGCGCTACAATGAGCAGTTCTTC.

The CDR3 spells CAIGRAGERNTIYF. The DNA of the CDR3 is TGTGCCATAGGACGAGCAGGGGAAAGAAACACCATATATTTT. The rearrangement uses TRBV10-3 and TRBJ1-3, with D possibly being TRBD1 (6 bases). V lost 9 bases to trimming and J lost 5 bases, with 17 bases between them. This CDR3 spans 14 amino acids. Germline V lookup: CDR1 ENHRY, CDR2 SYGVKD.

V and J are TRBV2 and TRBJ2-3, with D unresolved. V lost 4 bases and J 3 bases, leaving 2 bases between the germline ends. Germline V gene sequence: CDR1 SNHLY, CDR2 FYNNEI. The CDR3 covers 11 residues. The CDR3 loop reads CASSVTDTQYF. As DNA, the CDR3 is TGTGCCAGCAGTGTAACAGATACGCAGTATTTT.

This clone was seen just once. The chain recombines TRBV7-2 with TRBJ2-1; 15 bases are shared with TRBD2. This CDR3 is built from 17 residues. Germline values: CDR1 SGHTA, CDR2 FQGNSA. Trimming cost V 4 bases and J 8 bases; bases outside gene matches: 9. CDR3 DNA: TGTGCCAGCAGCTCCCGCACGGGACTAGCGGGAGGTGATGAGCAGTTCTTC. Its protein is CASSSRTGLAGGDEQFF.

This clone has just a few counts. This chain joins TRBV19 and TRBJ2-2, with a weak D call TRBD1 (6 bases). The germline CDR1 and CDR2 sequences are LNHDA and SQIVND (reference sequence). The CDR3 totals 14 residues. The V gene lost 6 bases and the J gene lost 5 bases, with 13 bases spanning the gap. The CDR3 sequence: CASRYSTGTGELFF. CDR3 DNA: TGTGCCAGTAGGTACTCAACAGGGACCGGGGAGCTGTTTTTT. The variable domain in full, with the rest retrieved from reference TRBV19 and TRBJ2-2, is DGGITQSPKYLFRKEGQNVTLSCEQNLNHDAMYWYRQDPGQGLRLIYYSQIVNDFQKGDIAEGYSVSREKKESFPLTVTSAQKNPTAFYLCASRYSTGTGELFFGEGSRLTVL.

This clone has a single count. The chain couples TRBV4-2 to TRBJ1-1, with D possibly matching TRBD1 (5 bases). This CDR3 is built from 16 residues. Germline values: CDR1 LGHNA, CDR2 YNFKEQ. The ends were cut back, 1 base at V and 0 bases at J, with 12 bases in the middle. The DNA for the CDR3 is TGTGCCAGCAGCCAAGCTGTGACAGCCATGAACACTGAAGCTTTCTTT. Its protein is CASSQAVTAMNTEAFF.

This clone has only one observation. The V gene is TRBV30, the J gene TRBJ2-5; 8 bases are shared with TRBD2. The germline CDR1 and CDR2 sequences are GTSNPN and SVGIG (reference sequence). J gave up 4 bases and V 1 base, and 8 bases lay outside the gene matches. The CDR3 is made up of 15 amino acids. CDR3 in amino acids: CAWSDPGLVRETQYF. The CDR3 region has the DNA TGTGCCTGGAGTGACCCGGGACTAGTGCGAGAGACCCAGTACTTC.